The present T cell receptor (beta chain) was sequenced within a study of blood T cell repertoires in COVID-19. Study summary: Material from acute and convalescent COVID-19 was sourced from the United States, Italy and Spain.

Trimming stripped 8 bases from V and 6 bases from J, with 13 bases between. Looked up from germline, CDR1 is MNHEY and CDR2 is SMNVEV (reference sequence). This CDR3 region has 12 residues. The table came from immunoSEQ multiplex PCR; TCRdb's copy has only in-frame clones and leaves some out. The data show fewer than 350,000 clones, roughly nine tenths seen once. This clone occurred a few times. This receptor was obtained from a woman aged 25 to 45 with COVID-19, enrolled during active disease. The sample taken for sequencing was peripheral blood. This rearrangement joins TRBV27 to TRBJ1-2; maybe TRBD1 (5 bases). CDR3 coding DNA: TGTGCCAGCTATTTTTGGGGGGATGGCTACACCTTC. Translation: CASYFWGDGYTF.